This T cell receptor beta chain was sequenced for a study of blood T cell repertoires in COVID-19. Study overall: Sources were T cells, B-cell-depleted T cells, or PBMCs; the material itself was cDNA or gDNA.

Methods used by the authors: Amplification with reference gene primers provided the estimates of nucleated cell counts. Method: immunoSEQ multiplex PCR; TCRdb's copy keeps in-frame clones and lacks some. D and trimming come from the DNA, and the V and J calls and clone size come from that table. The table includes about 180,000 clones, 80% to 90% detected once. This CDR3 region has 15 residues. The trim removed 7 bases at V and 2 bases at J, leaving 6 bases unmatched. Germline V CDR1 and CDR2: SNHLY, FYNNEI. This sequence was found in a man in his fifties or sixties with acute or convalescent COVID-19. The sample taken for sequencing was peripheral blood. The chain joins TRBV2 to TRBJ2-1; 9 bases match TRBD2. CDR3 sequence reads: CASKPLAGPYNEQFF. The CDR3 DNA reads TGTGCCAGCAAGCCTCTAGCGGGACCCTACAATGAGCAGTTCTTC.